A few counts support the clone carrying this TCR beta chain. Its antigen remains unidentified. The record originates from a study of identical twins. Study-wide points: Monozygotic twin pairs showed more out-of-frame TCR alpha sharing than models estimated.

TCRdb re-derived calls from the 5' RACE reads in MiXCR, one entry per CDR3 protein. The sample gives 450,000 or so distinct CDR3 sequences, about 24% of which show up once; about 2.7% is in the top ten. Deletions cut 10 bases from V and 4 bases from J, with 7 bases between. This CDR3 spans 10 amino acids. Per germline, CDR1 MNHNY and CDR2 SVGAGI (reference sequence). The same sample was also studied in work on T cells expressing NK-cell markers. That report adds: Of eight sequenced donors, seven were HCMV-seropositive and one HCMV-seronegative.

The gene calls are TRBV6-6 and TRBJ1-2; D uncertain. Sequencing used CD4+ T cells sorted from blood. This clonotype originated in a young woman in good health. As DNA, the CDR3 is TGTGCCACGGGAGGCTATGGCTACACCTTC. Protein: CATGGYGYTF.